The 31 T cell receptor beta chains below were found in one sample sequenced in a study of T cell responses to AZD1222 COVID-19 vaccine (dated by TCRdb to the early 2020s). Library prep was done by the immunoSEQ multiplex PCR assay. What TCRdb holds here is the immuneACCESS table cut down to in-frame rearrangements. Part of the clones is not present; checked against another copy, under half of the missing clones reflect an unresolved V gene, and the others are unexplained. The sample has about 120,000 clones on record, around 88% of them singletons. 4.5% to 6% of the sample is held by the ten biggest clonotypes. The intended sense of this specimen's time point label: baseline before first vaccination. Source: peripheral blood, taken on day 0 of AZD1222 vaccination. The receptor set was obtained from an adult in good health.

The chain is built from TRBV7-9 and TRBJ1-1; D is possibly TRBD1 (6 bases). Germline V CDR1 and CDR2: SEHNR, FQNEAQ (reference sequence). Trimming took off 4 bases at V and 4 bases at J, with 19 bases between the two ends. The CDR3 has 16 amino acids. The CDR3 DNA reads as TGTGCCAGCAGCTCGCAAATGGGCAGGGGAAGCACTGAAGCTTTCTTT. Encoded protein: CASSSQMGRGSTEAFF.

V and J are TRBV4-2 and TRBJ2-1, with TRBD1 as a possible D gene (7 bases). The CDR3 loop spans 17 amino acids. Germline V lookup: CDR1 LGHNA, CDR2 YNFKEQ. V lost 4 bases and J 8 bases, leaving 24 bases between the germline ends. CDR3: CASSRPPGDSLKDEQFF. The CDR3, as DNA: TGTGCCAGCAGCCGCCCGCCGGGGGACAGCCTCAAAGATGAGCAGTTCTTC.

The chain employs TRBV6-4 and TRBJ2-2; TRBD1 matches 10 bases. After removal of 8 bases from V and 7 bases from J, the junction contained 10 bases not matched to a gene. From germline, CDR1 is MRHNA and CDR2 SNTAGT. The CDR3 spans 15 residues. The CDR3 here is CASRVGTGEFGELFF. The CDR3 region has the DNA TGTGCCAGCCGTGTCGGGACAGGGGAGTTCGGGGAGCTGTTTTTT.

Here the CDR3 DNA reads TGTGCCAGCAGCTTAGTTGGGACGGTGATCTACGAGCAGTACTTC. Residues: CASSLVGTVIYEQYF. This chain connects TRBV7-9 to TRBJ2-7; either TRBD1 or TRBD2 may fit D (5 bases each). The CDR3 has 15 residues. Germline V gene sequence: CDR1 SEHNR, CDR2 FQNEAQ (reference sequence). V gave up 1 base and J gave up 3 bases, with 13 bases separating them.

This sequence joins TRBV7-2 and TRBJ1-2; 7 bases line up with TRBD1. V trimming: 8 bases; J trimming: 3 bases; junction bases outside the gene matches: 9. Germline CDR1 reads SGHTA; CDR2 reads FQGNSA. CDR3 length: 14 residues. The CDR3 reads CASVRQGIYYGYTF. In DNA form, the CDR3 reads TGTGCCAGCGTGAGACAGGGAATTTACTATGGCTACACCTTC.

V is TRBV4-1 and J is TRBJ1-2; no reliable D call. Germline V gene data show CDR1 as MGHRA and CDR2 as YSYEKL. Trimming cost V 1 base and J 1 base, with 16 bases left between them. CDR3 size: 17 residues. In DNA, the CDR3 is TGCGCCAGCAGCCAAGGCGAATGGGCCTCAGATAACTATGGCTACACCTTC. It is translated as CASSQGEWASDNYGYTF.

A single count supports this clone. The chain is built from TRBV5-1 and TRBJ1-2, with 9 positions matching TRBD1. CDR1 is SGHRS, CDR2 YFSETQ, per germline. The CDR3 is 12 amino acids. The J segment lost 8 bases and the V segment lost 4 bases, leaving 3 bases of the junction unmatched. Here the CDR3 reads CASSTDRGGYTF. DNA for the CDR3: TGCGCCAGCAGCACGGACAGGGGAGGCTACACCTTC.

The genes are TRBV9 and TRBJ1-5; 7 positions agree with TRBD1. V lost 3 bases and J lost 2; bases outside the gene matches: 5. From germline, CDR1 is SGDLS and CDR2 YYNGEE. The CDR3 spans 15 residues. CDR3 loop: CASSETGTGNQPQHF. As DNA, the CDR3 is TGTGCCAGCAGCGAGACCGGGACAGGCAATCAGCCCCAGCATTTT.

The chain recombines TRBV7-2 with TRBJ1-4, with D tentatively TRBD1 (5 bases). This CDR3 has 13 residues. Germline V gene data show CDR1 as SGHTA and CDR2 as FQGNSA. The V end lost 1 base, the J end lost 6 bases, and 6 bases lay between the germline ends. As DNA, the CDR3 is TGTGCCAGCAGCTTAGGACAGTATGAAAAACTGTTTTTT. As protein: CASSLGQYEKLFF. Looking up the rest from reference TRBV7-2 and TRBJ1-4 gives the full variable domain: GAGVSQSPSNKVTEKGKDVELRCDPISGHTALYWYRQSLGQGLEFLIYFQGNSAPDKSGLPSDRFSAERTGGSVSTLTIQRTQQEDSAVYLCASSLGQYEKLFFGSGTQLSVL.

This rearrangement joins TRBV20-1 to TRBJ2-2; 7 nucleotides agree with TRBD2. Germline values: CDR1 DFQATT, CDR2 SNEGSKA (reference sequence). Losses at the gene ends were 3 bases for V and 5 bases for J; bases not matched to a gene: 9. The CDR3 is 15 residues long. CDR3 protein: CSASPGGVGTGELFF. DNA of the CDR3: TGCAGTGCTAGTCCTGGGGGGGTTGGAACCGGGGAGCTGTTTTTT.

The V call is TRBV7-2, the J call TRBJ1-1; maybe TRBD1 (5 bases). V was trimmed by 5 bases and J by 1 base, leaving 11 bases between them. The CDR3 has 14 residues. Germline V CDR1 and CDR2: SGHTA, FQGNSA. CDR3 in amino acids: CASSLLGGNTEAFF. The DNA of the CDR3 is TGTGCCAGCAGCCTCCTTGGGGGGAACACTGAAGCTTTCTTT.

The chain combines TRBV7-9 with TRBJ1-1, with TRBD1 matching 9 bases. V lost 4 bases, J lost 5 bases, and 2 bases stayed unmatched. The CDR3 extends over 13 amino acids. Germline CDR1 SEHNR, CDR2 FQNEAQ (reference sequence). For the CDR3, the DNA is TGTGCCAGCAGCTCGGGACAGGGAACTGAAGCTTTCTTT. It encodes CASSSGQGTEAFF. The full variable domain, with the rest looked up from reference TRBV7-9 and TRBJ1-1, is DTGVSQNPRHKITKRGQNVTFRCDPISEHNRLYWYRQTLGQGPEFLTYFQNEAQLEKSRLLSDRFSAERPKGSFSTLEIQRTEQGDSAMYLCASSSGQGTEAFFGQGTRLTVV.

The chain uses TRBV27 and TRBJ2-7; 12 nucleotides align to TRBD2. Unmatched junction bases numbered 5, after V lost 6 bases and J lost 2 bases. There are 15 residues in the CDR3. CDR1 is MNHEY, CDR2 SMNVEV, per germline (reference sequence). CDR3 region: CASRLAGGLAYEQYF. The CDR3 bases are TGTGCCAGCAGACTAGCGGGGGGTCTCGCCTACGAGCAGTACTTC.

The chain links TRBV12-5 to TRBJ1-1; no clear D gene. V gave up 4 bases and J gave up 1 base, with 7 bases separating them. CDR1 and CDR2 from the germline V gene are LGHNT and FRNRAP. The CDR3 extends over 13 amino acids. The CDR3 region is CASGSQENTEAFF. The CDR3 nucleotides read TGTGCTAGTGGTTCTCAAGAGAACACTGAAGCTTTCTTT.

This clone has just a few counts. The rearrangement joins TRBV11-2 to TRBJ1-5; D may be TRBD1 (5 bases). Per the germline V gene, CDR1 is SGHAT and CDR2 is FQNNGV. The CDR3 sequence is 14 residues long. Between the trimmed V and J ends, which lost 0 bases and 5 bases, there was a span of 8 bases. The CDR3 here is CASSLEGRDQPQHF. The CDR3 DNA is TGTGCCAGCAGCTTAGAGGGGCGCGATCAGCCCCAGCATTTT. The full variable domain, its missing parts supplied by reference TRBV11-2 and TRBJ1-5, is EAGVAQSPRYKIIEKRQSVAFWCNPISGHATLYWYQQILGQGPKLLIQFQNNGVVDDSQLPKDRFSAERLKGVDSTLKIQPAKLEDSAVYLCASSLEGRDQPQHFGDGTRLSIL.

The J gene is TRBJ1-1, the V gene TRBV6-1, with D possibly TRBD1 on 5 matching bases. V lost 5 bases and J 1 base, leaving 11 bases between the germline ends. The length of the CDR3 is 14 residues. The V gene's germline CDR1 is MNHNS and CDR2 SASEGT. The CDR3 DNA reads as TGTGCCAGCAGTCTGACAGCGGGGAACACTGAAGCTTTCTTT. Translation: CASSLTAGNTEAFF.

Within the sample, this clone is medium-sized (0.01 to 0.1%). The chain is built from TRBV7-9 and TRBJ1-1; 7 nucleotides align to TRBD1. Germline V gives CDR1 SEHNR, CDR2 FQNEAQ (reference sequence). Germline trimming cut 0 bases from V and 3 bases from J; bases unmatched to any gene: 4. There are 15 residues in the CDR3. The CDR3 protein is CASSLAYTGDTEAFF. CDR3 DNA: TGTGCCAGCAGCTTAGCCTATACAGGGGACACTGAAGCTTTCTTT.

The chain carries TRBV18 and TRBJ1-5; D call uncertain. Trimming removed 4 bases from V and 5 bases from J, with 6 bases in between. The germline CDR1 and CDR2 sequences are KGHSH and LQKENI. CDR3 length equals 12 residues. The CDR3 DNA reads as TGTGCCAGCTCACAGTCAGATCAGCCCCAGCATTTT. Translated, it gives CASSQSDQPQHF.

This clone was recorded only once. J is TRBJ2-1 and V is TRBV7-3, with 8 bases fitting TRBD1. CDR1 is SGHTA and CDR2 is FQGTGA in the germline V gene. Trimming cost V 3 bases and J 5 bases; bases outside gene matches: 3. This CDR3 has 14 amino acids. CDR3 DNA sequence: TGTGCCAGCAGCTTGGGACAGGCTAACAATGAGCAGTTCTTC. It codes for CASSLGQANNEQFF.

This clone was seen once. The chain is built from TRBV5-1 and TRBJ2-5; 8 nucleotides align to TRBD1. The CDR3 is 15 amino acids. Germline V lookup: CDR1 SGHRS, CDR2 YFSETQ. After removal of 3 bases from V and 5 bases from J, the junction contained 9 bases not matched to a gene. CDR3 coding DNA: TGCGCCAGCAGCTCAGCCGGGACAGGAGGGGAGACCCAGTACTTC. It specifies CASSSAGTGGETQYF.

The rearrangement links TRBV4-3 to TRBJ1-1; the match to TRBD1 covers 12 bases. Germline V gene data show CDR1 as LGHNA and CDR2 as YSLEER. V was clipped by 4 bases and J by 4 bases; unmatched bases: 7. The length of the CDR3 is 16 residues. DNA of the CDR3: TGCGCCAGCAGCCCCGGGACAGGGGGCGTCGTCACTGAAGCTTTCTTT. Its protein product is CASSPGTGGVVTEAFF.

The chain combines TRBV18 with TRBJ1-1, with a possible D match to TRBD1 (5 bases). Germline CDR1 reads KGHSH; CDR2 reads LQKENI. The CDR3 runs 16 residues. V gave up 3 bases and J gave up 4 bases, with 18 bases separating them. CDR3 sequence: CASSPSTSGEGTEAFF. The CDR3 DNA is TGTGCCAGCTCACCCTCCACGTCGGGGGAGGGCACTGAAGCTTTCTTT. The full variable domain, in which reference TRBV18 and TRBJ1-1 provide the parts outside the CDR3, is NAGVMQNPRHLVRRRGQEARLRCSPMKGHSHVYWYRQLPEEGLKFMVYLQKENIIDESGMPKERFSAEFPKEGPSILRIQQVVRGDSAAYFCASSPSTSGEGTEAFFGQGTRLTVV.

This chain joins TRBV7-9 and TRBJ2-7; TRBD1 agrees at 9 bases. V lost 5 bases to trimming and J lost 7 bases; unmatched junction nucleotides: 12. Per the germline V gene, CDR1 is SEHNR and CDR2 is FQNEAQ (reference sequence). The length of the CDR3 is 15 residues. In DNA form, the CDR3 reads TGTGCCAGCAGCCGACCGGGACAGGGTACGCGGGAGCAGTACTTC. It specifies CASSRPGQGTREQYF. Full variable domain (outside the CDR3, taken from reference TRBV7-9 and TRBJ2-7): DTGVSQNPRHKITKRGQNVTFRCDPISEHNRLYWYRQTLGQGPEFLTYFQNEAQLEKSRLLSDRFSAERPKGSFSTLEIQRTEQGDSAMYLCASSRPGQGTREQYFGPGTRLTVT.

V usage is TRBV19 and J usage is TRBJ1-2, with TRBD1 identical over 11 bases. Germline V lookup: CDR1 LNHDA, CDR2 SQIVND (reference sequence). V lost 9 bases, J lost 3 bases, and 6 bases stayed unmatched. The CDR3 spans 14 residues. The CDR3 bases are TGTGCCAGCCTCCGGACAGGGGGCGACTATGGCTACACCTTC. This sequence encodes CASLRTGGDYGYTF.

This chain joins TRBV9 and TRBJ2-1; 11 positions match TRBD2. Trimming at V came to 0 bases and at J to 11 bases, leaving 4 bases not matched to a gene. Looked up from germline, CDR1 is SGDLS and CDR2 is YYNGEE. This CDR3 has 14 residues. In nucleotides, the CDR3 is TGTGCCAGCAGCGTAGCTCTAGCGGGGGGCCAGCAGTTCTTC. As protein: CASSVALAGGQQFF.

The chain has TRBV5-6 and TRBJ1-5; 10 nucleotides match TRBD1. V lost 0 bases, J lost 6 bases, and 0 bases stayed unmatched. This CDR3 has 14 residues. Germline CDR1 SGHDT, CDR2 YYEEEE. Here the CDR3 reads CASSLGTGGQPQHF. CDR3 bases: TGTGCCAGCAGCTTGGGGACAGGGGGTCAGCCCCAGCATTTT.

This clone occurred a few times. The chain is built from TRBV4-2 and TRBJ2-3; 9 nucleotides agree with TRBD2. In germline, CDR1 is LGHNA, CDR2 YNFKEQ. The CDR3 is made up of 17 amino acids. The V gene end was trimmed by 1 base and the J gene end by 2 bases; junction bases not matched to a gene: 7. CDR3 coding DNA: TGTGCCAGCAGCCAAGGGAACAGCGGGGGGTTCACAGATACGCAGTATTTT. Translation gives CASSQGNSGGFTDTQYF.

The chain employs TRBV7-2 and TRBJ1-6, with unresolved D. CDR3 length: 16 residues. V gave up 1 base and J gave up 6 bases, with 13 bases separating them. CDR1 is SGHTA and CDR2 is FQGNSA in the germline V gene. The CDR3 region is CASSLGRTRTNSPLHF. The CDR3 DNA is TGTGCCAGCAGCTTAGGCAGGACCCGGACTAATTCACCCCTCCACTTT.

The V and J genes are TRBV3-1 (or the pseudogene TRBV3-2) and TRBJ2-5; tentatively, D is TRBD2 (6 bases). V shed 4 bases and J shed 5 bases, with 14 bases lying between them. Germline V gene sequence: CDR1 LGHDT, CDR2 YNNKEL (reference sequence). The CDR3 runs to 14 residues. CDR3 sequence (DNA): TGTGCCAGCAGCCCGACAAGGGCGGGGGAGACCCAGTACTTC. Translation gives CASSPTRAGETQYF.

This chain links TRBV19 with TRBJ1-5; D is possibly TRBD1 (6 bases). The V end lost 6 bases, the J end lost 4 bases, and 16 bases lay between the germline ends. The germline V gene has CDR1 LNHDA and CDR2 SQIVND (reference sequence). This CDR3 is built from 15 residues. CDR3 bases: TGTGCCAGTAGGCCACAGGGAACACGAAATCAGCCCCAGCATTTT. Protein: CASRPQGTRNQPQHF. Variable domain in full (rest from reference TRBV19 and TRBJ1-5): DGGITQSPKYLFRKEGQNVTLSCEQNLNHDAMYWYRQDPGQGLRLIYYSQIVNDFQKGDIAEGYSVSREKKESFPLTVTSAQKNPTAFYLCASRPQGTRNQPQHFGDGTRLSIL.

The V gene is TRBV5-5, the J gene TRBJ2-7; D ambiguous. The V gene lost 0 bases and the J gene lost 2 bases, with 21 bases spanning the gap. The CDR3 is made up of 18 amino acids. CDR1 SGHKS and CDR2 YYEKEE come from the germline V gene (reference sequence). The CDR3: CASSLAWGIARAPYEQYF. CDR3 nucleotides: TGTGCCAGCAGCTTGGCCTGGGGTATTGCACGAGCCCCCTACGAGCAGTACTTC. The entire variable domain, with the rest obtained from reference TRBV5-5 and TRBJ2-7, is as follows: DAGVTQSPTHLIKTRGQQVTLRCSPISGHKSVSWYQQVLGQGPQFIFQYYEKEERGRGNFPDRFSARQFPNYSSELNVNALLLGDSALYLCASSLAWGIARAPYEQYFGPGTRLTVT.